Shown below are 15 T cell receptor beta chains from a single sample sequenced in a study of control samples from healthy donors and cancer patients. Using immunoSEQ multiplex PCR, the repertoire was profiled, and TCRdb retains in-frame clones only, with some absent. The profile covers about 180,000 clones, with 94% appearing a single time and around 1.3% taken by the ten largest. Sequenced material: blood. The source of these receptors is a woman aged 18-29 years in good health.

The chain has TRBV15 and TRBJ2-1, with D perhaps given as TRBD1 or TRBD2 (5 bases each). CDR1 LNHNV and CDR2 YYDKDF come from the germline V gene (reference sequence). Deletions cut 2 bases from V and 7 bases from J, with 15 bases between. The CDR3 totals 15 residues. The CDR3 sequence is CATSRSGTVGNEQFF. The CDR3, as DNA: TGTGCCACCAGCAGATCAGGGACGGTTGGGAATGAGCAGTTCTTC.

This chain connects TRBV27 to TRBJ2-7, with 13 bases aligning to TRBD2. The V and J ends lost 5 bases and 3 bases, in that order; junction bases with no gene match: 4. Germline CDR1 reads MNHEY; CDR2 reads SMNVEV (reference sequence). The CDR3 runs 15 residues. The CDR3 is CASSDRTSGSYEQYF. Written as DNA, the CDR3 is TGTGCCAGCAGTGACAGGACTAGCGGGAGCTACGAGCAGTACTTC.

This clone was seen only a few times. The V call is TRBV7-8, the J call TRBJ1-1; D remains ambiguous. From germline, CDR1 is SGHVS and CDR2 FQNEAQ. Trimming removed 1 base from V and 3 bases from J, with 9 bases in between. The CDR3 sequence is 14 residues long. The CDR3 loop is CASSLVVRDTEAFF. The CDR3 region has the DNA TGTGCCAGCAGCTTAGTGGTACGGGACACTGAAGCTTTCTTT. The full variable domain, its missing parts supplied by reference TRBV7-8 and TRBJ1-1, is GAGVSQSPRYKVAKRGQDVALRCDPISGHVSLFWYQQALGQGPEFLTYFQNEAQLDKSGLPSDRFFAERPEGSVSTLKIQRTQQEDSAVYLCASSLVVRDTEAFFGQGTRLTVV.

CDR3 coding DNA: TGCGCCAGCAGCTCGCCGGGACTAGCGGAAGAGACCCAGTACTTC. Translation gives CASSSPGLAEETQYF. The J gene is TRBJ2-5, the V gene TRBV5-1; 11 bases match TRBD2. The CDR3 extends over 15 amino acids. Per germline, CDR1 SGHRS and CDR2 YFSETQ. V shed 3 bases, J shed 3 bases, and the junction held 4 bases outside the gene matches.

This rearrangement joins TRBV3-1 (or the pseudogene TRBV3-2) to TRBJ1-6; no reliable D call. CDR3 size: 17 residues. CDR1 and CDR2 from the germline V gene are LGHDT and YNNKEL (reference sequence). Between the trimmed V and J ends, which lost 3 bases and 9 bases, there was a span of 21 bases. The CDR3 protein is CASSHRPSHVSGSPLHF. The CDR3, as DNA: TGTGCCAGCAGCCATCGCCCTTCGCATGTTTCAGGTTCACCCCTCCACTTT.

In this sample, this clone turned up once. V gene TRBV5-4 combines with J gene TRBJ1-1; TRBD1 agrees at 7 bases. The CDR3 is 16 amino acids. Germline loops: CDR1 SGHNT, CDR2 YYREEE (reference sequence). The J segment lost 3 bases and the V segment lost 4 bases, leaving 12 bases of the junction unmatched. The CDR3 region has the DNA TGTGCCAGCAGCGGCGGCGAAGGGGGCGCAGACACTGAAGCTTTCTTT. Amino acid sequence: CASSGGEGGADTEAFF.

This clone was recorded once. The CDR3 DNA is TGTGCCATCCTGATAGCGGGGGGCACAGATACGCAGTATTTT. As protein: CAILIAGGTDTQYF. The chain uses TRBV7-9 and TRBJ2-3; 9 nucleotides match TRBD2. In germline, CDR1 is SEHNR, CDR2 FQNEAQ (reference sequence). Trimming removed 10 bases from V and 1 base from J; junction bases left unmatched: 6. CDR3 length equals 14 residues.

V usage is TRBV12-3 or TRBV12-4 and J usage is TRBJ1-1, with D perhaps TRBD1 (6 bases). The CDR3 consists of 13 residues. V was trimmed by 5 bases and J by 7 bases, leaving 14 bases between them. The CDR3 sequence: CASSAPGVLEAFF. In DNA form, the CDR3 reads TGTGCCAGCAGTGCCCCAGGGGTCCTTGAAGCTTTCTTT.

The V call is TRBV28, the J call TRBJ2-2, with TRBD2 matching over 7 bases. V gave up 7 bases and J gave up 2 bases; unmatched junction bases: 4. Germline-derived CDR1 and CDR2 are MDHEN and SYDVKM. There are 14 residues in the CDR3. The CDR3 region is CASIGGSNTGELFF. In nucleotides, the CDR3 is TGTGCCAGCATTGGCGGGAGCAACACCGGGGAGCTGTTTTTT.

The chain has TRBV9 and TRBJ1-2; the D is unclear. The CDR3 consists of 14 residues. Trimming removed 6 bases at V and 2 bases at J, with 14 bases between. CDR1 SGDLS and CDR2 YYNGEE come from the germline V gene. The CDR3 sequence is CASTHQAGNYGYTF. The CDR3 coding sequence is TGTGCCAGCACCCACCAGGCGGGGAACTATGGCTACACCTTC.

This chain links TRBV6-6 with TRBJ2-3; D unclear. Per the germline V gene, CDR1 is MNHNY and CDR2 is SVGAGI (reference sequence). V was shortened by 6 bases and J by 4 bases, with 17 bases between the two germline ends. The CDR3 totals 15 residues. The CDR3 DNA sequence: TGTGCCAGCAGGCCCCCGGGTTCTGGGGCAGATACGCAGTATTTT. Amino acid sequence: CASRPPGSGADTQYF.

This clone has a single count. The chain recombines TRBV4-3 with TRBJ1-2; no definite D call. Germline values: CDR1 LGHNA, CDR2 YSLEER. V lost 0 bases and J 3 bases, leaving 11 bases between the germline ends. The CDR3 consists of 15 residues. As DNA, the CDR3 is TGCGCCAGCAGCCAAGAAGTTGGCCTCTACTATGGCTACACCTTC. The encoded protein is CASSQEVGLYYGYTF.

V is TRBV29-1 and J is TRBJ1-3, with 7 positions matching TRBD1. V dropped 4 bases and J dropped 4; count of bases not matched to a gene: 4. The CDR3 spans 13 residues. CDR1 and CDR2 from the germline V gene are SQVTM and ANQGSEA. CDR3 protein: CSVVDRSGNTIYF. The CDR3 DNA reads TGCAGCGTTGTGGACAGGTCGGGAAACACCATATATTTT.

V and J are TRBV10-2 and TRBJ1-1; no firm D call. The CDR3 is 15 residues long. CDR1 is WSHSY, CDR2 SAAADI, per germline. V was trimmed by 3 bases and J by 2 bases, leaving 13 bases between them. Written as DNA, the CDR3 is TGCGCCAGCAGTGACCACAGAAAAGTCAACACTGAAGCTTTCTTT. Amino acid sequence: CASSDHRKVNTEAFF.

The genes are TRBV7-2 and TRBJ2-6; D is unresolved. Trimming cost V 3 bases and J 3 bases, with 3 bases left between them. Germline CDR1 is SGHTA and CDR2 is FQGNSA. CDR3 size: 13 residues. CDR3 residues: CASSFGGANVLTF. As DNA, the CDR3 is TGTGCCAGCAGCTTTGGTGGGGCCAACGTCCTGACTTTC. The variable domain in full, with the rest retrieved from reference TRBV7-2 and TRBJ2-6, is GAGVSQSPSNKVTEKGKDVELRCDPISGHTALYWYRQSLGQGLEFLIYFQGNSAPDKSGLPSDRFSAERTGGSVSTLTIQRTQQEDSAVYLCASSFGGANVLTFGAGSRLTVL.